This T cell receptor (beta chain) was observed in a study of spatial heterogeneity in lung cancer. Germline CDR1 and CDR2: LGHNA and YNFKEQ. The CDR3 is 16 residues long. Trimming pared 0 bases from V and 0 bases from J, leaving 9 bases between. The sample's time point: sample taken at primary tumor resection. Unsorted samples of tumor, nontumor lung or frozen PBMC had their whole RNA sequenced. TCRdb itself ran the 5' RACE reads through MiXCR, one entry per CDR3 protein. The sample lists fewer than 40,000 distinct CDR3 sequences, around 7.2% occurring once. This clonotype showed up many times. The sample in question was PBMCs, obtained at surgery. V gene TRBV4-2 combines with J gene TRBJ1-3; D not resolved. The source is a male donor with early-stage non-small cell lung cancer. The CDR3, as DNA: TGTGCCAGCAGCCAAGATGCAGTAGCCTCTGGAAACACCATATATTTT. Translated: CASSQDAVASGNTIYF.